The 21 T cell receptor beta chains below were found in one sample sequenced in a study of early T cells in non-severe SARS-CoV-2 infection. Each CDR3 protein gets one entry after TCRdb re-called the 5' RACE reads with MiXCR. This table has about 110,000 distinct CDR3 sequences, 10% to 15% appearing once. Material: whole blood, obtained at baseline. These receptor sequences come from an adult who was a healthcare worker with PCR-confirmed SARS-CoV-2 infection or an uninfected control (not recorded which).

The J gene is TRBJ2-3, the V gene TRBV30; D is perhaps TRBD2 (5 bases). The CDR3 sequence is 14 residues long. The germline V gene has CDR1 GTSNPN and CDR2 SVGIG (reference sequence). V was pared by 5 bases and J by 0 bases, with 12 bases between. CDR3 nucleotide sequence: TGTGCCTGGGCTGGAGGTACTAGCACAGATACGCAGTATTTT. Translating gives CAWAGGTSTDTQYF.

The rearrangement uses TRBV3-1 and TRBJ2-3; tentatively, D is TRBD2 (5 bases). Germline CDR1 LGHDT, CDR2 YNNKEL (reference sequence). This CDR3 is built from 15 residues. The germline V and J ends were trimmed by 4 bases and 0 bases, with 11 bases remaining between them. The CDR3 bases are TGTGCCAGCAGCCTCTCTCGGACTAGCACAGATACGCAGTATTTT. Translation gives CASSLSRTSTDTQYF.

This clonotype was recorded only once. The CDR3 DNA reads TGCGCCAGCAGCCAAGATGCCCGGACCTACGAGCAGTACTTC. Encoded protein: CASSQDARTYEQYF. The J gene is TRBJ2-7, the V gene TRBV4-1; D unresolved. This CDR3 contains 14 residues. Between the trimmed V and J ends, which lost 0 bases and 2 bases, there was a span of 8 bases. The germline V gene has CDR1 MGHRA and CDR2 YSYEKL.

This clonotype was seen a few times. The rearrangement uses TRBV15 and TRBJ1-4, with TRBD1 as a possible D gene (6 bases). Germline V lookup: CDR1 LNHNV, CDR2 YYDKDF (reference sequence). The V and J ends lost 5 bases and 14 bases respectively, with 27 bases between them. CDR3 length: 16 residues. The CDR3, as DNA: TGTGCCACCAGCCTCCCGGACAAGTCCCTCTTTAGGGGGCTGTTTTTT. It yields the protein CATSLPDKSLFRGLFF.

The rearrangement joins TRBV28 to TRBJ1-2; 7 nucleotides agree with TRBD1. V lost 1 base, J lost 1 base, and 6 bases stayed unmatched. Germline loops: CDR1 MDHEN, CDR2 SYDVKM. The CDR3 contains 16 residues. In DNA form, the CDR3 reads TGTGCCAGCAGTTTATTGGGGGACAGCGATAACTATGGCTACACCTTC. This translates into CASSLLGDSDNYGYTF.

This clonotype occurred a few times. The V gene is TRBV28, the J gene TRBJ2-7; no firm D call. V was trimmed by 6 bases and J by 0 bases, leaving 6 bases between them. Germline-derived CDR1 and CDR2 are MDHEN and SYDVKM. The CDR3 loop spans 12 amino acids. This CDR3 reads CASRTSSYEQYF. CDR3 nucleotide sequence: TGTGCCAGCAGGACTTCCTCCTACGAGCAGTACTTC.

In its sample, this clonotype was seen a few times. In nucleotides, the CDR3 is TGTGCCAGTAGTTCAGTGAACACCGGGGAGCTGTTTTTT. Translating it yields CASSSVNTGELFF. The chain couples TRBV19 to TRBJ2-2; no clear D. The V end was cut by 5 bases, the J end by 1 base, with 5 bases between. The CDR3 is 13 residues long. CDR1 and CDR2 (germline): LNHDA, SQIVND (reference sequence).

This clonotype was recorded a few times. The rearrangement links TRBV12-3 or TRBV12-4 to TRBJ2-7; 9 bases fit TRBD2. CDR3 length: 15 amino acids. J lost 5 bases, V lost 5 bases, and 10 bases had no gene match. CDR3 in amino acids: CASSPGGSGSDEQYF. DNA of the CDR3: TGTGCCAGCAGTCCCGGTGGTAGCGGGAGTGACGAGCAGTACTTC.

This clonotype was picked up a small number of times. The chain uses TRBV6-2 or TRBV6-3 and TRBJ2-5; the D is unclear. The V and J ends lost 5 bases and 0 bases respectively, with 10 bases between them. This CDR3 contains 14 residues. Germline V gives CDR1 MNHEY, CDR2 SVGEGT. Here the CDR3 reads CASSQLDNQETQYF. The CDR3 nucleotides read TGTGCCAGCAGTCAGCTAGATAACCAAGAGACCCAGTACTTC.

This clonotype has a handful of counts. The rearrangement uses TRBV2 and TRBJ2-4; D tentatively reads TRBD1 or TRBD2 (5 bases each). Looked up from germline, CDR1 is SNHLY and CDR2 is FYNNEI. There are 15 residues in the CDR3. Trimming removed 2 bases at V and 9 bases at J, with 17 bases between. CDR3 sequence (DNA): TGTGCCAGCAGTGAAAAGAGGGCAGGGTCGTCCATTCAGTACTTC. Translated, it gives CASSEKRAGSSIQYF.

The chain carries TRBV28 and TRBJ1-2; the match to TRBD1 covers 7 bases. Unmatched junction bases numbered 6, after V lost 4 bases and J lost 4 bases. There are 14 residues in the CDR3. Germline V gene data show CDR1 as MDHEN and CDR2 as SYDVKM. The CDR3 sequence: CASSSGGGRYGYTF. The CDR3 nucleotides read TGTGCCAGCAGTTCAGGGGGAGGACGCTATGGCTACACCTTC.

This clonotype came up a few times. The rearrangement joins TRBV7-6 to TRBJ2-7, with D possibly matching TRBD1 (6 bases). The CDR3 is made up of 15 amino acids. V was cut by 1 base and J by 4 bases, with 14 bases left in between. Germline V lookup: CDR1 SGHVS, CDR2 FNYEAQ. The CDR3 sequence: CASSLDPGDVYEQYF. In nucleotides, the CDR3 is TGTGCCAGCAGCTTAGATCCAGGGGATGTTTACGAGCAGTACTTC.

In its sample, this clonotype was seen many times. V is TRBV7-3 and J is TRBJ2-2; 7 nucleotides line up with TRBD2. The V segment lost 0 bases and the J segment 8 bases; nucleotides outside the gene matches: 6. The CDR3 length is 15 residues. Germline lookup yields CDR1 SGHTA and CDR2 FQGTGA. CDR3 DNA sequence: TGTGCCAGCAGCTTAACCGCTAGCGGTACGGGGGAGCTGTTTTTT. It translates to CASSLTASGTGELFF.

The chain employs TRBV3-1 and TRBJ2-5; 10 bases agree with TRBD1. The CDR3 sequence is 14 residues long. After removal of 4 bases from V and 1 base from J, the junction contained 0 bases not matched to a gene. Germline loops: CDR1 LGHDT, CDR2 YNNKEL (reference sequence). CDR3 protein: CASSRTGGQETQYF. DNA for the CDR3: TGTGCCAGCAGCCGGACAGGGGGCCAAGAGACCCAGTACTTC.

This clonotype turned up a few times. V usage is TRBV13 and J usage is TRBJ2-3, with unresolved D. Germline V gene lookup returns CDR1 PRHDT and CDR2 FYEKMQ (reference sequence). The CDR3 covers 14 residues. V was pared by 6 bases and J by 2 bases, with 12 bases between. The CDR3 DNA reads TGTGCCAGCAGTAGGACCAGAGCCACAGATACGCAGTATTTT. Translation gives CASSRTRATDTQYF. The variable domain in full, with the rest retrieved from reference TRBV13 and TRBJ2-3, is AAGVIQSPRHLIKEKRETATLKCYPIPRHDTVYWYQQGPGQDPQFLISFYEKMQSDKGSIPDRFSAQQFSDYHSELNMSSLELGDSALYFCASSRTRATDTQYFGPGTRLTVL.

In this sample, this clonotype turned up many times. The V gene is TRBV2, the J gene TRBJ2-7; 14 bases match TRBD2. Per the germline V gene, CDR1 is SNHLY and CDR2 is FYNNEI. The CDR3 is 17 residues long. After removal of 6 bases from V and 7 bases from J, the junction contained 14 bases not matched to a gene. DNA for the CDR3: TGTGCCAGCAGAACCGGGACTAGCGGGGGCACCGGGGGAGAGCAGTACTTC. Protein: CASRTGTSGGTGGEQYF.

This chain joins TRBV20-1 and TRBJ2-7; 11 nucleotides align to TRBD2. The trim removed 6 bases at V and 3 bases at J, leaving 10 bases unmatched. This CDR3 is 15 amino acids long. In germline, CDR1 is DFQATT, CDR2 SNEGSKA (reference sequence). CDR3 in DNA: TGCAGTGCCTCCCGACTAGCGGGGAAGTTCTACGAGCAGTACTTC. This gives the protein CSASRLAGKFYEQYF.

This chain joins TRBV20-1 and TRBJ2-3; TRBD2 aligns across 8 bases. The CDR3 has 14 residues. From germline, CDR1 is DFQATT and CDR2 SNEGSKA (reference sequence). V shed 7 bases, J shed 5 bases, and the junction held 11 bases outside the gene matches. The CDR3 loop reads CSVGQRESRDTQYF. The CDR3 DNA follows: TGCAGTGTTGGCCAGCGGGAGTCCAGAGATACGCAGTATTTT.

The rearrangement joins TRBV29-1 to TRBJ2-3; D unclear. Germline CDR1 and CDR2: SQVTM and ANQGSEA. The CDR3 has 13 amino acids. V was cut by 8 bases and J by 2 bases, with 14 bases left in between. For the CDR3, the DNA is TGCAGCCCCGCGACTGATTCCACAGATACGCAGTATTTT. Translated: CSPATDSTDTQYF.

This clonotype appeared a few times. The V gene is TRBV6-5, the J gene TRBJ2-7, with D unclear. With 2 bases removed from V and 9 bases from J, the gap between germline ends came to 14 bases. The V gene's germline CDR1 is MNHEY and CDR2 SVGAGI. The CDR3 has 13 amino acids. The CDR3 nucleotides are TGTGCCAGCAGTTACGGGGTTGGGGATGGGCAGTACTTC. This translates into CASSYGVGDGQYF.

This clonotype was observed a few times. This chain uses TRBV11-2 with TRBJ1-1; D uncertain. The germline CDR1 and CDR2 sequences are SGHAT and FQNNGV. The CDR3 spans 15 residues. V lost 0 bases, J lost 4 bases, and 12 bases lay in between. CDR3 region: CASSLDREVSTEAFF. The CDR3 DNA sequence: TGTGCCAGCAGCTTAGATCGAGAGGTGAGCACTGAAGCTTTCTTT.